The TCR beta chain described here comes from a study of regulatory T cells in long-lasting Graves disease (dated by TCRdb to 2020 to 2022). Turning to the overall study: In the newly diagnosed Graves' disease group, patients had been taking antithyroid drugs for less than 3 months. Persistent Graves' disease patients were compared with newly diagnosed Graves' disease patients by peripheral blood TCR sequencing and RNA sequencing. The study was registered as a clinical trial and conducted in China. A total of around 35 samples were covered by TCR sequencing, comprising some 13 persistent and roughly 20 newly diagnosed Graves' disease patients. What the work shows at the level of the full study, not this receptor alone: Persistent patients shared more public clonotypes among themselves (around 3,000) than newly diagnosed patients did (about 970). Compared with newly diagnosed patients, patients with persistent Graves' disease had lower TCR Shannon entropy and fewer highly expanded clones, which suggests clonal expansion. Because the primary lesion, thyroid tissue, could not be accessed, the study looked at peripheral blood alone. As a limitation, the authors acknowledged that the small sample size may reduce accuracy. Sequencing and analysis were limited to the TCR beta chain. Preferential use of TRBV28, TRBJ1-2 and TRBJ2-5 was observed in persistent disease, whereas TRBV20-1 and TRBJ2-1 were favored in newly diagnosed disease.

The meaning of the sample's time point label: newly diagnosed GD, antithyroid drugs for less than 3 months. RNA was extracted from PBMCs in TRIzol for both TCR sequencing and RNA sequencing. The diagnosis of Graves' disease followed American Thyroid Association guidelines. Patients for the study were recruited at an endocrinology department in Xi'an, China. Each patient gave 9 to 10 milliliters of peripheral blood, collected in an EDTA anticoagulant tube. PBMCs were isolated by Ficoll Paque Plus density gradient separation without further T cell sorting. An Agilent 2100 Bioanalyzer and agarose gel were used to assess RNA quality, and a NanoDrop 2000 was used to measure RNA concentration. Libraries were prepared through multiplex PCR. Sequencer: Illumina HiSeq 4000. iRepertoire HTBI primers and Arm-PCR amplification of CDR3 regions were used to construct TCR beta libraries. Before sequencing, the PCR products went through gel purification. For the original study's pipeline: Gene usage analysis of CDR3 amino acid clonotypes used the roughly 60 TRBV and around 13 TRBJ segments found across samples. Filtered high-quality paired reads were merged into contigs using COPE and FqMerger. BLAST was used to align contigs to IMGT TRBV, TRBD and TRBJ reference genes, with CDR3 defined following IMGT. Any clonotype with a frequency above 0.1% was classified as a highly expanded clone. Shannon entropy served as the measure of repertoire diversity, while the Gini coefficient captured V-J evenness. A clonotype found in more than one individual was treated as public. Using fastp at Q25 and MiXCR, TCRdb reprocessed the public reads and kept productive beta chains. One record per CDR3 amino acid sequence lists the most common genes and DNA. The V and J calls shown here were made by TCRdb, not taken from the authors' results. Counted in this sample were around 450,000 distinct CDR3 sequences; more than 13% of them appeared once. The ten largest clones take up around 15% of the sample.

Worth noting for this clonotype: Its antigen is currently not known. Base quality data are lacking; no much larger clone is found one base away.

CDR1 MNHEY and CDR2 SVGAGI were looked up in the germline V gene. Counted from cysteine to phenylalanine, this CDR3 has 17 amino acids. CDR3 DNA is the only sequence kept; it has 51 bases, read in frame from the first base. The germline V and J ends show losses of 4 bases and 7 bases respectively, and no gene match explains 16 bases of the junction. This sample also belongs to another study, concerning T cells in Graves' hyperthyroidism and ophthalmopathy. Reported in the second study: Graves' hyperthyroidism was defined as stable when no progression to ophthalmopathy occurred over 18 months of follow-up. Hyperthyroidism patients were newly diagnosed, with disease duration under 2 months, and aged 18 to 65 years. Any patient with an uncontrolled infection, another autoimmune disease, pregnancy or lactation was excluded. Diagnoses were established on the basis of clinical symptoms, serum thyroxine and TRAb, thyroid ultrasound, and orbital computed tomography. A first-round RT-PCR of the TCR CDR3 used the HTBI primer set with the Qiagen OneStep RT-PCR kit. Most expanded thyroid clonotypes (frequency above 0.001) were also found in blood, which suggests that blood repertoires may mirror thyroid immune responses. In cross-validation, a model built on a 13 V-J signature told ophthalmopathy apart from stable hyperthyroidism with just under 90% sensitivity and around 83% specificity, and in testing the same model reached 80%/75%. In validation, the model predicted progression to ophthalmopathy with approximately 71% sensitivity and 72% to 85% specificity, a median of approximately 6.5 months before onset. To identify distinguishing TCR V-J signatures, a discovery cohort of around 98 patients was used, comprising 43 with Graves' ophthalmopathy and around 60 with stable Graves' hyperthyroidism. Whether ophthalmopathy could be predicted prospectively was tested in an independent validation cohort made up of under 20 hyperthyroidism patients plus 17 patients who later progressed to ophthalmopathy. The approximately 100 discovery patients were randomly divided into training and test sets at a 7:3 ratio. In addition, the study compared T-cell repertoires in thyroid tissue and in blood from five to seven Graves' hyperthyroidism patients. Once sampling was done, hyperthyroidism patients were given methimazole at a starting dose of 30 mg daily, whereas ophthalmopathy patients were given high-dose intravenous methylprednisolone. A second multiplex PCR round built the libraries, followed by size selection and purification. Sequencing of the libraries was done on an Illumina HiSeq2000 using paired-end 100 bp reads. SOAPnuke was used to process the raw data, throwing out any read that contained adapters or uncalled bases, had a mean Phred below 15, or lacked an exact constant-primer or identifier match. High-quality paired reads were merged using COPE v1.2.5, and each unique nucleotide sequence was defined as a clonotype. Clonotypes were aligned to IMGT TRBV, TRBD and TRBJ reference segments using MiTCR v1.1. The analysis was restricted to V-J combinations with a frequency above 0.0001, which together covered 98% to 99.2% of the repertoires. The TCS score was defined as F50 (clonal expansion) divided by E x V (chaos), with BLOSUM62-based TCRdist calculated between CDR3 peptides within each V-J. Welch's t-statistics and random forest reduced 450 to 600 V-J features to fewer than 15, which were used in a naive Bayes classifier (R e1071). Sample size was not statistically predetermined, and investigators were not blinded to group allocation. The paper reports TCR Vbeta CDR3 sequencing of over 120 peripheral blood samples: under 45 ophthalmopathy, roughly 80 hyperthyroidism and around 17 progressor patients.

The V and J genes are TRBV6-5 and TRBJ1-5; 7 of the junction bases match TRBD1. This receptor was taken from a woman in her thirties with Graves disease. Donor details come from another sample of the same person, matched by shared clones. The sample here was peripheral blood mononuclear cells (PBMCs), taken at new diagnosis, from a patient treated with antithyroid drugs. The CDR3 region has the sequence CASSSTYRPGQKQPQHF. The base sequence is TGTGCCAGCAGTTCAACATACCGGCCGGGACAGAAGCAGCCCCAGCATTTT.